This T cell receptor (beta chain) is drawn from a study of beta chain features in type 1 diabetes. As every portion of the isolated RNA was reverse transcribed, the sequencing read expressed TCRB transcripts. Naive, central memory and regulatory T cell samples averaged around 3.9 million reads. Clones were sequenced by immunoSEQ multiplex PCR, and TCRdb holds only the in-frame ones, with some missing. The table records around 120,000 clones, 15% to 20% of them present only once. Trimming at V came to 3 bases and at J to 4 bases, leaving 6 bases not matched to a gene. Per germline, CDR1 SQVTM and CDR2 ANQGSEA. This CDR3 region has 14 residues. Findings and caveats of the study: Among patients with Type 1 diabetes, TCRB CDR3s were moderately but significantly shorter in every one of the four CD4+ subsets. The similarity of naive, central memory and Treg TCRB repertoires appeared greater among patients than among healthy donors.

It was via CD45RO/CCR7/CD25/CD127/CD95/CD27 that CD4+ naive, central memory, regulatory and stem cell-like memory cells were sorted. Remarks on this clone: What it binds is unknown.

The source of this sequence is a man in his late teens or twenties with type 1 diabetes. Sequencing input: central memory CD4+ T cells from blood. The chain employs TRBV29-1 and TRBJ2-7; 10 bases align to TRBD1. The CDR3 sequence: CSVDLGTGAYEQYF. CDR3 coding DNA: TGCAGCGTTGATTTAGGGACAGGGGCGTACGAGCAGTACTTC.